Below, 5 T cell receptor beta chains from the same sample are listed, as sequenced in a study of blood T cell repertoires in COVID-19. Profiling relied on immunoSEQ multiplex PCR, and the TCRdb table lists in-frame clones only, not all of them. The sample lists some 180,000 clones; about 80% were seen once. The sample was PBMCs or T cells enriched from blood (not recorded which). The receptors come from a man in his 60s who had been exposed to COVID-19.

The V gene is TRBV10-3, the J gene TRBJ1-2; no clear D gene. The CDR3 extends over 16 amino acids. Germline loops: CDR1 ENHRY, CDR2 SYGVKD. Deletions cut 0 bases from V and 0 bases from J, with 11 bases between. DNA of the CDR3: TGTGCCATCAGTGAGTCCCCCTTCGGTTCTAACTATGGCTACACCTTC. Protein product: CAISESPFGSNYGYTF.

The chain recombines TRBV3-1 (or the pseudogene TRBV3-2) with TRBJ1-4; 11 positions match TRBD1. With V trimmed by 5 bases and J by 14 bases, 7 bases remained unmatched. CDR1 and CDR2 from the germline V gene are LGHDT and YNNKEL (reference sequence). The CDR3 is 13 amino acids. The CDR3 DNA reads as TGTGCCAGCAGCGCCCGGACAGGGGGCAGTCTGTTTTTT. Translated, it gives CASSARTGGSLFF.

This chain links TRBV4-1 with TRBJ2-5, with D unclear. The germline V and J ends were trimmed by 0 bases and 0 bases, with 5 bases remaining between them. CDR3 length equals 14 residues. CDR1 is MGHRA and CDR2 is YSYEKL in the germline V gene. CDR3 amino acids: CASSQELYQETQYF. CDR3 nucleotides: TGCGCCAGCAGCCAAGAGCTATACCAAGAGACCCAGTACTTC.

The CDR3 protein is CASSLELAGGGRYEQYF. CDR3 nucleotides: TGCGCCAGCAGCTTGGAACTAGCGGGAGGCGGCCGCTACGAGCAGTACTTC. J is TRBJ2-7 and V is TRBV5-1, with 12 nucleotides matching TRBD2. Unmatched junction bases numbered 7, after V lost 0 bases and J lost 3 bases. This CDR3 region has 17 residues. Germline V CDR1 and CDR2: SGHRS, YFSETQ.

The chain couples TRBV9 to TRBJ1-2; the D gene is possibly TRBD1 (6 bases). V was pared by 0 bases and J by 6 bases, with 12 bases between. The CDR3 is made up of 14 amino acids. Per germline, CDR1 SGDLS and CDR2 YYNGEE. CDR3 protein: CASSVVMTGDGYTF. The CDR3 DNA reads TGTGCCAGCAGCGTAGTTATGACAGGAGATGGCTACACCTTC.